The 18 T cell receptor beta chains presented below share a single source sample, sequenced in a study of T cells in Graves' hyperthyroidism and ophthalmopathy. It was RNA transcripts that yielded the amplified TCR beta CDR3 regions. The HTBI set primed first-round TCR CDR3 RT-PCR. TCRdb ran MiXCR on the multiplex PCR reads and lists one entry per CDR3 protein. The table records 300,000 to 450,000 distinct CDR3 sequences, roughly a sixth of them present only once. Sequencing was carried out using blood. These receptors originate from a woman aged 25 to 39 with Graves' hyperthyroidism that later progressed to Graves' ophthalmopathy.

The chain employs TRBV6-1 and TRBJ1-5; the D is unclear. Trimming removed 2 bases at V and 6 bases at J, with 11 bases between. Looked up from germline, CDR1 is MNHNS and CDR2 is SASEGT. The CDR3 is 14 residues long. The CDR3 is CASSERGSGQPQHF. CDR3 in DNA: TGTGCCAGCAGTGAACGGGGTTCCGGTCAGCCCCAGCATTTT.

There are many counts of this clonotype. V is TRBV5-1 and J is TRBJ2-3; D gene unclear. V was pared by 2 bases and J by 0 bases, with 10 bases between. CDR3 length: 15 residues. CDR1 and CDR2 (germline): SGHRS, YFSETQ. The CDR3: CASSFFRQSTDTQYF. CDR3 nucleotides: TGCGCCAGCAGCTTCTTTCGGCAGAGCACAGATACGCAGTATTTT.

A word on this clonotype: This may come from a read error, since a much larger clone is one base off. This rearrangement joins TRBV20-1 to TRBJ2-3, with 7 bases aligning to TRBD2. The CDR3 is made up of 15 amino acids. Per germline, CDR1 DFQATT and CDR2 SNEGSKA (reference sequence). The CDR3 coding sequence is TGCAGTGCTGAAGGGCGGGGGATTAGCACAGATGCGCAGTATTTT. Amino acid sequence: CSAEGRGISTDAQYF.

This clonotype came up many times. The chain employs TRBV6-2 or TRBV6-3 and TRBJ2-7; 13 nucleotides match TRBD2. The CDR3 consists of 14 residues. V trimming: 8 bases; J trimming: 4 bases; junction bases outside the gene matches: 5. CDR1 and CDR2 (germline): MNHEY, SVGEGT. CDR3 sequence (DNA): TGTGCCAGCGGACTAGCGGGAGAAGGTTACGAGCAGTACTTC. Its protein is CASGLAGEGYEQYF.

This clonotype was counted at least ten times. This chain links TRBV2 with TRBJ2-1; TRBD1 matches at 8 bases. Germline V gene sequence: CDR1 SNHLY, CDR2 FYNNEI. V lost 6 bases and J lost 1; bases outside the gene matches: 5. The CDR3 is 15 residues long. The CDR3 loop reads CASRSGTGSYNEQFF. CDR3 DNA: TGTGCCAGCAGATCCGGGACAGGTTCCTACAATGAGCAGTTCTTC.

The sample holds a few counts of this clonotype. This chain links TRBV19 with TRBJ1-2; D is unclear. The CDR3 is 15 residues long. V was trimmed by 3 bases and J by 4 bases, leaving 15 bases between them. The germline CDR1 and CDR2 sequences are LNHDA and SQIVND (reference sequence). The CDR3 nucleotides are TGTGCCAGTAGTATTAGCCCCCAGGCCGGCTATGGCTACACCTTC. The encoded protein is CASSISPQAGYGYTF.

This clonotype was detected many times. The chain uses TRBV27 and TRBJ1-1; D gene uncertain. The CDR3 loop spans 13 amino acids. Looked up from germline, CDR1 is MNHEY and CDR2 is SMNVEV (reference sequence). The ends were cut back, 4 bases at V and 1 base at J, with 7 bases in the middle. The CDR3 nucleotides read TGTGCCAGCAGTTACTGGCCGAACACTGAAGCTTTCTTT. Its translation: CASSYWPNTEAFF.

This clonotype was counted ten times or more. The chain links TRBV4-1 to TRBJ2-7; no clear D. The CDR3 has 12 amino acids. CDR1 is MGHRA and CDR2 is YSYEKL in the germline V gene. V was cut by 3 bases and J by 2 bases, with 5 bases left in between. CDR3 amino acids: CASSQDAYEQYF. DNA of the CDR3: TGCGCCAGCAGCCAGGACGCCTACGAGCAGTACTTC.

This clonotype was detected ten times or more. This rearrangement joins TRBV19 to TRBJ1-2, with 7 bases matching TRBD1. CDR1 and CDR2 from the germline V gene are LNHDA and SQIVND (reference sequence). The ends lost 5 bases at V and 3 bases at J; junction bases unmatched: 6. This CDR3 has 14 residues. CDR3 protein: CASSFRDRHYGYTF. The CDR3 DNA sequence: TGTGCCAGTAGTTTCCGGGACAGACACTATGGCTACACCTTC.

This clonotype was seen many times. V gene TRBV9 combines with J gene TRBJ2-5, with 8 bases fitting TRBD1. After removal of 3 bases from V and 0 bases from J, the junction contained 4 bases not matched to a gene. The CDR3 has 15 amino acids. Germline V gene sequence: CDR1 SGDLS, CDR2 YYNGEE. The CDR3 region has the DNA TGTGCCAGCAGCGAAGGACAGGGAGACCAAGAGACCCAGTACTTC. Its protein is CASSEGQGDQETQYF.

The rearrangement uses TRBV12-3 or TRBV12-4 and TRBJ1-1; tentatively, D is TRBD1 (6 bases). The ends were cut back, 3 bases at V and 1 base at J, with 12 bases in the middle. This CDR3 has 15 amino acids. CDR3 loop: CASSFQRGANTEAFF. The CDR3 DNA reads as TGTGCCAGCAGTTTCCAGCGGGGGGCGAACACTGAAGCTTTCTTT.

This clonotype was observed at least ten times. The CDR3 DNA follows: TGTGCCAGCAGCTTATTTACAGGGACGAGGGAGACCCAGTACTTC. Its protein is CASSLFTGTRETQYF. The chain has TRBV7-2 and TRBJ2-5; a possible D gene is TRBD1 (6 bases). The ends were cut back, 2 bases at V and 5 bases at J, with 15 bases in the middle. CDR1 and CDR2 (germline): SGHTA, FQGNSA. This CDR3 is built from 15 residues.

Of note for this clonotype: Possible read error: a much larger clone is one base away. This rearrangement joins TRBV5-1 to TRBJ2-1; D gene unclear. CDR1 is SGHRS, CDR2 YFSETQ, per germline. The CDR3 has 13 amino acids. CDR3: CASGLTARDEQFF. The DNA for the CDR3 is TGCGCCAGCGGCTTGACGGCCCGGGATGAGCAGTTCTTC.

With respect to this clonotype: A much larger clone differs from this one at a single base, so this may be a read error. This chain uses TRBV13 with TRBJ2-1; 7 bases fit TRBD1. The CDR3 contains 16 residues. Germline loops: CDR1 PRHDT, CDR2 FYEKMQ (reference sequence). V lost 5 bases to trimming and J lost 9 bases; unmatched junction nucleotides: 16. The CDR3 loop reads CASSKLRDSDNSEQFF. In nucleotides, the CDR3 is TGTGCCAGCAGCAAGCTCCGGGACAGCGATAACAGTGAGCAGTTCTTC.

This clonotype was picked up many times. The chain combines TRBV6-1 with TRBJ2-7; D uncertain. From germline, CDR1 is MNHNS and CDR2 SASEGT. This CDR3 is 14 amino acids long. Between the trimmed V and J ends, which lost 8 bases and 4 bases, there was a span of 18 bases. Here the CDR3 DNA reads TGTGCCAGCGATCCCCGGCAGTCAGTATACGAGCAGTACTTC. This gives the protein CASDPRQSVYEQYF.

This clonotype came up many times. The chain is built from TRBV19 and TRBJ1-1; no clear D. Germline assignment: CDR1 LNHDA and CDR2 SQIVND (reference sequence). V shed 1 base and J shed 3 bases, with 15 bases lying between them. The CDR3 is made up of 16 amino acids. The CDR3: CASSIAQIAFDTEAFF. CDR3 nucleotide sequence: TGTGCCAGTAGTATAGCCCAAATCGCTTTCGACACTGAAGCTTTCTTT.

This clonotype was observed many times. The genes are TRBV19 and TRBJ2-7; 9 bases align to TRBD1. The J segment lost 4 bases and the V segment lost 3 bases, leaving 4 bases of the junction unmatched. The CDR3 runs 14 residues. Germline CDR1 LNHDA, CDR2 SQIVND (reference sequence). The CDR3 reads CASSMEGQGYEQYF. In DNA, the CDR3 is TGTGCCAGTAGTATGGAGGGACAGGGTTACGAGCAGTACTTC.

This clonotype was counted at least ten times. The gene calls are TRBV5-8 and TRBJ2-7; 7 nucleotides align to TRBD2. Germline assignment: CDR1 SGHTS and CDR2 YDEGEE. V lost 4 bases, J lost 4 bases, and 2 bases stayed unmatched. This CDR3 is 12 amino acids long. CDR3 protein: CASSRGDYEQYF. CDR3 in DNA: TGTGCCAGCAGCCGGGGGGATTACGAGCAGTACTTC.